This T cell receptor (beta chain) is from a study of breast tumors, draining lymph nodes, adjacent tissues. Study-wide points: Luminal-like breast cancer showed significantly greater tumor-nontumor repertoire similarity than basal-like breast cancer did. Tumors had less TCR diversity than lymph nodes, more than nontumor tissue. Findings are consistent with lymph node origin and intratumoral expansion of most tumor T cells. The lymph node origin of tumor T cells was framed as consistent with a hypothesis, not demonstrated.

Between the trimmed V and J ends, which lost 0 bases and 3 bases, there was a span of 7 bases. CDR3 length equals 13 residues. Germline CDR1 and CDR2: DFQATT and SNEGSKA (reference sequence). Concerning this clonotype itself: Its antigen remains unidentified.

MiXCR, applied by TCRdb to the multiplex PCR reads, yields one record per CDR3 protein. Of 20,000 to 25,000 distinct CDR3 sequences in the sample, 55% to 80% were seen once. The chain combines TRBV20-1 with TRBJ2-3; D unresolved. The clonotype originates from a female donor with breast cancer. Some clones in this sample may be carry-over from other donors' samples. Sequencing was carried out using tumor-adjacent breast tissue. The CDR3 coding sequence is TGCAGTGCTAGAGAGATCGGGACAGATACGCAGTATTTT. It codes for CSAREIGTDTQYF.